The 2 T cell receptor beta chains reported below all come from one sample, sequenced in a study of T cell responses to AZD1222 COVID-19 vaccine. TCRdb keeps only in-frame clones here, not all; method: immunoSEQ multiplex PCR. The sample yields under 100,000 clones, 85% to 95% seen once. The source was peripheral blood, collected on day 0 of AZD1222 vaccination. These receptors all stem from an adult in good health.

The V gene is TRBV21-1, the J gene TRBJ1-5. TRBV21-1 is described as a pseudogene. This CDR3 contains 17 residues. CDR3 sequence (DNA): TGTGCCAGCAGCCCAGACCGTTTTTGGGGGGGGAATCAGCCCCAGCATTTT. Translating gives CASSPDRFWGGNQPQHF.

The V gene is TRBV15, the J gene TRBJ1-1; D is perhaps TRBD1 (6 bases). Trimming removed 3 bases from V and 4 bases from J, with 15 bases in between. Germline V gene data show CDR1 as LNHNV and CDR2 as YYDKDF (reference sequence). This CDR3 has 15 residues. CDR3 sequence reads: CATSRAEGGSTEAFF. CDR3 nucleotide sequence: TGTGCCACCAGCAGGGCCGAGGGGGGAAGCACTGAAGCTTTCTTT. The full variable domain, rest sourced from reference TRBV15 and TRBJ1-1, is DAMVIQNPRYQVTQFGKPVTLSCSQTLNHNVMYWYQQKSSQAPKLLFHYYDKDFNNEADTPDNFQSRRPNTSFCFLDIRSPGLGDTAMYLCATSRAEGGSTEAFFGQGTRLTVV.